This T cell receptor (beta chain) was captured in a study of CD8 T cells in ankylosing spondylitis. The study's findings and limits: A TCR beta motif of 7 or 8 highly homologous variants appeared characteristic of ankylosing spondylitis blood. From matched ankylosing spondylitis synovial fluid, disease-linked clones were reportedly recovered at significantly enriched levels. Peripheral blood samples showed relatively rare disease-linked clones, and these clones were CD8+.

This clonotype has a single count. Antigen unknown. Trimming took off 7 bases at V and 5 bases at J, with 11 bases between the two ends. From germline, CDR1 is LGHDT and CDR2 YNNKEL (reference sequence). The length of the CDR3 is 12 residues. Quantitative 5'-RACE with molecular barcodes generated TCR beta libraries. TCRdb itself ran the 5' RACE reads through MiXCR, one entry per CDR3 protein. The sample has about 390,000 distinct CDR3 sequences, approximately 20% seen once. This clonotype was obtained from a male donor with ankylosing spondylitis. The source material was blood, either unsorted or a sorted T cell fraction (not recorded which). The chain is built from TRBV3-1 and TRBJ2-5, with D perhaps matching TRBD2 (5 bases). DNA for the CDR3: TGTGCCAGCAACCCCCCGGGGGAGACCCAGTACTTC. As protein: CASNPPGETQYF.